Each of the 10 T cell receptor beta chains below was sequenced from the same sample in a study of cytomegalovirus exposure and HLA in healthy donors. PCR amplification relied on 60 Vbeta primers (plus 13 Jbeta primers). Assay used: immunoSEQ multiplex PCR; TCRdb lists only in-frame clones, some missing. This table holds 29,000 or so clones. The material sequenced was PBMCs. Source of these receptors: a man aged 30 to 39 in good health and CMV-seronegative.

V is TRBV29-1 and J is TRBJ2-1; weak D call: TRBD2 (6 bases). V was trimmed by 4 bases and J by 5 bases, leaving 12 bases between them. CDR1 and CDR2 from the germline V gene are SQVTM and ANQGSEA. CDR3 length: 13 amino acids. CDR3 in amino acids: CSVAGTPHNEQFF. The CDR3 nucleotides read TGCAGCGTTGCCGGGACTCCCCACAATGAGCAGTTCTTC.

This sequence joins TRBV19 and TRBJ2-5, with a tentative D call TRBD1 (5 bases). Germline V CDR1 and CDR2: LNHDA, SQIVND (reference sequence). V lost 7 bases, J lost 4 bases, and 13 bases lay in between. The CDR3 extends over 13 amino acids. The CDR3 spells CASNIRAGETQYF. In DNA, the CDR3 is TGTGCCAGTAATATCAGGGCAGGAGAGACCCAGTACTTC.

V gene TRBV5-4 combines with J gene TRBJ2-4; 10 bases are shared with TRBD2. CDR1 and CDR2 (germline): SGHNT, YYREEE (reference sequence). This CDR3 contains 16 residues. V gave up 0 bases and J gave up 9 bases; unmatched junction bases: 9. The CDR3 loop is CASSLAQTSGVSIQYF. The CDR3 nucleotides are TGTGCCAGCAGCTTGGCCCAAACTAGCGGGGTTAGCATTCAGTACTTC.

The chain links TRBV28 to TRBJ2-7; TRBD1 might be the D (5 bases). The V gene's germline CDR1 is MDHEN and CDR2 SYDVKM. Trimming stripped 3 bases from V and 2 bases from J, with 11 bases between. The length of the CDR3 is 14 residues. CDR3 loop: CASSFPTATYEQYF. The DNA for the CDR3 is TGTGCCAGCAGTTTCCCGACAGCGACCTACGAGCAGTACTTC.

The chain employs TRBV25-1 and TRBJ2-5; tentative D call: TRBD2 (6 bases). This CDR3 spans 15 amino acids. V dropped 3 bases and J dropped 0 bases, with 11 bases sitting between them. Per germline, CDR1 MGHDK and CDR2 SYGVNS. This chain's CDR3 is CASSDWRGDQETQYF. DNA for the CDR3: TGTGCCAGCAGTGATTGGCGGGGAGACCAAGAGACCCAGTACTTC.

The gene calls are TRBV7-9 and TRBJ1-1; a weak D match, TRBD1 (6 bases). CDR1 is SEHNR, CDR2 FQNEAQ, per germline (reference sequence). Deletions cut 5 bases from V and 2 bases from J, with 12 bases between. CDR3 length equals 14 residues. Here the CDR3 DNA reads TGTGCCAGCAGCCGGACAGTACTAAACACTGAAGCTTTCTTT. Translating gives CASSRTVLNTEAFF.

The genes are TRBV19 and TRBJ1-1, with a possible D match to TRBD1 (5 bases). CDR1 is LNHDA and CDR2 is SQIVND in the germline V gene (reference sequence). V shed 1 base and J shed 2 bases, with 14 bases lying between them. This CDR3 contains 16 residues. The CDR3 reads CASSIGNGRGNTEAFF. CDR3 coding DNA: TGTGCCAGTAGTATAGGGAATGGGAGGGGAAACACTGAAGCTTTCTTT.

This chain links TRBV5-1 with TRBJ1-6; unclear D gene. V was cut by 0 bases and J by 3 bases, with 10 bases left in between. Per the germline V gene, CDR1 is SGHRS and CDR2 is YFSETQ. This CDR3 is built from 16 residues. Written as DNA, the CDR3 is TGCGCCAGCAGCTTGGGCCAGGCCTACTATAATTCACCCCTCCACTTT. Amino acids: CASSLGQAYYNSPLHF.

The chain uses TRBV7-6 and TRBJ2-7, with a weak D call TRBD2 (5 bases). This CDR3 has 13 residues. V shed 3 bases and J shed 5 bases, with 11 bases lying between them. In germline, CDR1 is SGHVS, CDR2 FNYEAQ. CDR3 DNA: TGTGCCAGCAGCTTCCGCATCGGGGACGAGCAGTACTTC. Translating it yields CASSFRIGDEQYF. The whole variable domain, filled in from reference TRBV7-6 and TRBJ2-7, reads GAGVSQSPRYKVTKRGQDVALRCDPISGHVSLYWYRQALGQGPEFLTYFNYEAQQDKSGLPNDRFSAERPEGSISTLTIQRTEQRDSAMYRCASSFRIGDEQYFGPGTRLTVT.

V usage is TRBV28 and J usage is TRBJ2-7, with 7 positions matching TRBD2. Germline values: CDR1 MDHEN, CDR2 SYDVKM. The CDR3 sequence is 13 residues long. Trimming cost V 10 bases and J 3 bases; bases outside gene matches: 9. The CDR3 nucleotides read TGTGCCACCACTAGCGCGACTCACTACGAGCAGTACTTC. It codes for CATTSATHYEQYF. The full variable domain, its missing parts supplied by reference TRBV28 and TRBJ2-7, is DVKVTQSSRYLVKRTGEKVFLECVQDMDHENMFWYRQDPGLGLRLIYFSYDVKMKEKGDIPEGYSVSREKKERFSLILESASTNQTSMYLCATTSATHYEQYFGPGTRLTVT.